The 22 T cell receptor beta chains listed next were all sequenced from one sample in a study of blood T cell repertoires in COVID-19. Produced via immunoSEQ multiplex PCR; TCRdb's table is partial and in-frame only. The sample lists about 54,000 clones; 88% were seen once. Source material: peripheral blood. These receptors all come from a man aged 55 to 70 with active COVID-19.

The chain has TRBV21-1 and TRBJ1-5; whether TRBD1, the table's D call, matches the DNA was not checked. TRBV21-1 is classified as a pseudogene. The length of the CDR3 is 15 residues. CDR3 sequence reads: CASSTRNISNQPQHF. DNA of the CDR3: TGTGCCAGCAGCACCAGGAACATTAGCAATCAGCCCCAGCATTTT.

This chain joins TRBV30 and TRBJ2-7; possible D gene TRBD1, 5 bases. This CDR3 comprises 12 residues. V was cut by 3 bases and J by 2 bases, with 8 bases left in between. The germline CDR1 and CDR2 sequences are GTSNPN and SVGIG (reference sequence). CDR3 residues: CAWSQGTYEQYF. The CDR3 region has the DNA TGTGCCTGGAGCCAGGGAACCTACGAGCAGTACTTC.

The J gene is TRBJ2-5, the V gene TRBV18; D gene unclear. The germline V and J ends were trimmed by 3 bases and 0 bases, with 8 bases remaining between them. This CDR3 comprises 14 residues. The V gene's germline CDR1 is KGHSH and CDR2 LQKENI. The CDR3 loop is CASSPRRDQETQYF. CDR3 nucleotide sequence: TGTGCCAGCTCACCGAGACGGGACCAAGAGACCCAGTACTTC.

The chain has TRBV30 and TRBJ2-1; 10 bases align to TRBD1. CDR3 length equals 14 residues. The V and J ends lost 5 bases and 5 bases, in that order; junction bases with no gene match: 6. CDR1 is GTSNPN, CDR2 SVGIG, per germline (reference sequence). The CDR3 here is CAWETGTGDNEQFF. CDR3 nucleotide sequence: TGTGCCTGGGAAACCGGGACAGGGGACAATGAGCAGTTCTTC.

The CDR3 DNA sequence: TGTGCCAGCAGCTTAATAGCGGGAGACTACAATGAGCAGTTCTTC. This codes for CASSLIAGDYNEQFF. The chain uses TRBV7-3 and TRBJ2-1; 9 nucleotides align to TRBD2. The CDR3 spans 15 residues. From germline, CDR1 is SGHTA and CDR2 FQGTGA. Trimming at V came to 1 base and at J to 3 bases, leaving 1 base not matched to a gene.

The rearrangement links TRBV5-6 to TRBJ2-1, with 8 bases aligning to TRBD1. The germline gives CDR1 SGHDT, CDR2 YYEEEE. The V gene end was trimmed by 1 base and the J gene end by 3 bases; junction bases not matched to a gene: 3. The CDR3 is made up of 15 amino acids. CDR3 DNA: TGTGCCAGCAGCTTGTACAGGGGGGTCTACAATGAGCAGTTCTTC. Residues: CASSLYRGVYNEQFF.

The CDR3 DNA follows: TGTGCCAGCTCCGGTCAAGGGGGAATTGGTATGGGAAACACTGAAGCTTTCTTT. Translating it yields CASSGQGGIGMGNTEAFF. The chain joins TRBV18 to TRBJ1-1; tentatively, D is TRBD1 (6 bases). The CDR3 contains 18 residues. From germline, CDR1 is KGHSH and CDR2 LQKENI. V lost 6 bases and J lost 2, with 25 bases in between. The full variable domain, with the rest looked up from reference TRBV18 and TRBJ1-1, is NAGVMQNPRHLVRRRGQEARLRCSPMKGHSHVYWYRQLPEEGLKFMVYLQKENIIDESGMPKERFSAEFPKEGPSILRIQQVVRGDSAAYFCASSGQGGIGMGNTEAFFGQGTRLTVV.

The chain links TRBV5-1 to TRBJ1-2; 7 bases are a match to TRBD1. From germline, CDR1 is SGHRS and CDR2 YFSETQ. V was clipped by 0 bases and J by 2 bases; unmatched bases: 7. This CDR3 has 16 residues. DNA for the CDR3: TGCGCCAGCAGCTTGGGACAGGGCAACCCGAACTATGGCTACACCTTC. Translation: CASSLGQGNPNYGYTF.

This clone was counted between two and nine times. J is TRBJ2-3 and V is TRBV14; TRBD2 is a possible D gene (6 bases). V lost 1 base to trimming and J lost 5 bases, with 10 bases between them. CDR3 size: 14 residues. The germline gives CDR1 SGHDN, CDR2 FVKESK. Written as DNA, the CDR3 is TGTGCCAGCAGCCAAGTGGGGGGTTTAGATACGCAGTATTTT. Translation gives CASSQVGGLDTQYF. Drawing the rest from reference TRBV14 and TRBJ2-3, the complete variable domain is EAGVTQFPSHSVIEKGQTVTLRCDPISGHDNLYWYRRVMGKEIKFLLHFVKESKQDESGMPNNRFLAERTGGTYSTLKVQPAELEDSGVYFCASSQVGGLDTQYFGPGTRLTVL.

J is TRBJ2-2 and V is TRBV6-4, with D possibly TRBD1 on 7 matching bases. V gave up 5 bases and J gave up 4 bases, with 11 bases separating them. This CDR3 region has 14 residues. The V gene's germline CDR1 is MRHNA and CDR2 SNTAGT. The CDR3 DNA reads as TGTGCCAGCAGTCAGGGGGGTCGCACCGGGGAGCTGTTTTTT. Protein product: CASSQGGRTGELFF.

The rearrangement uses TRBV13 and TRBJ2-7; 7 bases are a match to TRBD1. V trimming: 3 bases; J trimming: 6 bases; junction bases outside the gene matches: 5. Germline V gives CDR1 PRHDT, CDR2 FYEKMQ (reference sequence). The CDR3 has 13 amino acids. This chain's CDR3 is CASSFKYRGEQYF. In nucleotides, the CDR3 is TGTGCCAGCAGCTTCAAATACAGGGGCGAGCAGTACTTC. The entire variable domain, with the rest obtained from reference TRBV13 and TRBJ2-7, is as follows: AAGVIQSPRHLIKEKRETATLKCYPIPRHDTVYWYQQGPGQDPQFLISFYEKMQSDKGSIPDRFSAQQFSDYHSELNMSSLELGDSALYFCASSFKYRGEQYFGPGTRLTVT.

V gene TRBV19 combines with J gene TRBJ1-2; TRBD1 aligns across 7 bases. J lost 7 bases, V lost 7 bases, and 6 bases had no gene match. This CDR3 contains 12 residues. CDR1 LNHDA and CDR2 SQIVND come from the germline V gene (reference sequence). The CDR3, as DNA: TGTGCCAGTACCACGACAGGGATTGGCTACACCTTC. Translating it yields CASTTTGIGYTF. The full variable domain, its missing parts supplied by reference TRBV19 and TRBJ1-2, is DGGITQSPKYLFRKEGQNVTLSCEQNLNHDAMYWYRQDPGQGLRLIYYSQIVNDFQKGDIAEGYSVSREKKESFPLTVTSAQKNPTAFYLCASTTTGIGYTFGSGTRLTVV.

For the CDR3, the DNA is TGTGCCAGCAATTCCCAGGGGCACAATGAGCAGTTCTTC. Its translation: CASNSQGHNEQFF. The V gene is TRBV2, the J gene TRBJ2-1, with D possibly being TRBD1 (6 bases). This CDR3 is built from 13 residues. CDR1 and CDR2 (germline): SNHLY, FYNNEI. Trimming cost V 7 bases and J 5 bases, with 12 bases left between them.

Only one count was recorded for this clone. The chain carries TRBV24-1 and TRBJ2-2, with TRBD1 matching 10 bases. Germline V lookup: CDR1 KGHDR, CDR2 SFDVKD. The J segment lost 7 bases and the V segment lost 3 bases, leaving 1 base of the junction unmatched. The CDR3 sequence is 14 residues long. This CDR3 is CATSDGQGVGELFF. CDR3 coding DNA: TGTGCCACCAGTGATGGACAGGGGGTCGGGGAGCTGTTTTTT.

This clone has just one count. The chain carries TRBV4-1 and TRBJ2-3; D uncertain. Trimming removed 3 bases from V and 1 base from J, with 5 bases in between. Germline V gives CDR1 MGHRA, CDR2 YSYEKL. The CDR3 sequence is 13 residues long. For the CDR3, the DNA is TGCGCCAGCAGCCACCAGGGCACAGATACGCAGTATTTT. The encoded protein is CASSHQGTDTQYF.

This rearrangement joins TRBV9 to TRBJ2-2; TRBD2 matches at 14 bases. Germline loops: CDR1 SGDLS, CDR2 YYNGEE. CDR3 length: 18 amino acids. Trimming at V came to 4 bases and at J to 2 bases, leaving 7 bases not matched to a gene. The chain's CDR3 is CASSPRTSGRINTGELFF. CDR3 DNA sequence: TGTGCCAGCAGCCCTCGGACTAGCGGGAGGATAAACACCGGGGAGCTGTTTTTT.

CDR3: CASHKGDRGLAEAFF. CDR3 nucleotide sequence: TGTGCCAGCCACAAGGGGGACAGGGGGCTCGCTGAAGCTTTCTTT. The rearrangement joins TRBV7-9 to TRBJ1-1, with 12 bases identical to TRBD1. Trimming at V came to 8 bases and at J to 6 bases, leaving 10 bases not matched to a gene. Per the germline V gene, CDR1 is SEHNR and CDR2 is FQNEAQ (reference sequence). CDR3 length: 15 amino acids.

Written as DNA, the CDR3 is TGTGCCAGCAGTGAGGAGGGGTCCTATAATTCACCCCTCCACTTT. It yields the protein CASSEEGSYNSPLHF. The chain links TRBV6-1 to TRBJ1-6; a possible D gene is TRBD1 (5 bases). The ends were cut back, 3 bases at V and 1 base at J, with 7 bases in the middle. This CDR3 has 15 amino acids. In germline, CDR1 is MNHNS, CDR2 SASEGT.

The chain carries TRBV21-1 and TRBJ1-5. TRBV21-1 is labeled a pseudogene. The CDR3 sequence is 17 residues long. Here the CDR3 DNA reads TGTGCCAGCAGCAAAGCAGGAGCGGGGCTGGGCAATCAGCCCCAGCATTTT. Translation: CASSKAGAGLGNQPQHF.

The V gene is TRBV30, the J gene TRBJ2-3; D is perhaps TRBD2 (5 bases). Germline CDR1 reads GTSNPN; CDR2 reads SVGIG (reference sequence). Trimming pared 2 bases from V and 0 bases from J, leaving 15 bases between. The CDR3 spans 16 residues. CDR3 residues: CAWSLRRVHSTDTQYF. CDR3 nucleotide sequence: TGTGCCTGGAGTTTACGGCGGGTTCATAGCACAGATACGCAGTATTTT.

V gene TRBV11-2 combines with J gene TRBJ2-1; TRBD2 matches at 11 bases. The junction had 9 bases not matched to a gene; V was cut back by 3 bases and J by 5 bases. CDR1 and CDR2 from the germline V gene are SGHAT and FQNNGV. The CDR3 consists of 17 residues. The CDR3 nucleotides are TGTGCCAGCAGCTTCGTTACTAGCGGGAGTTGGAACAATGAGCAGTTCTTC. Protein sequence: CASSFVTSGSWNNEQFF.

The CDR3 here is CAGKGGATNTGELFF. DNA of the CDR3: TGTGCCGGAAAAGGGGGGGCTACGAACACCGGGGAGCTGTTTTTT. The chain employs TRBV6-5 and TRBJ2-2; possible D gene TRBD2, 7 bases. Germline V lookup: CDR1 MNHEY, CDR2 SVGAGI. Trimming removed 11 bases from V and 0 bases from J, with 16 bases in between. The CDR3 is made up of 15 amino acids.